The clone carrying this TCR beta chain was observed a handful of times. Antigen specificity is unknown. The collection from each donor was one heparinised blood draw averaging about 116 mL. Markers CD45RO/CCR7/CD25/CD127/CD95/CD27 served to sort CD4+ naive, central memory, regulatory and stem cell-like memory cells. This record belongs to a study of beta chain features in type 1 diabetes. Findings and limits, study-wide: For patients, the naive, central memory and Treg TCRB repertoires appeared more alike than for healthy donors. VDJ junctions from type 1 diabetes patients carried fewer insertions and larger deletions.

The CDR3 is 14 residues long. Germline CDR1 SGHTA, CDR2 FQGNSA. Trimming stripped 8 bases from V and 6 bases from J, with 17 bases between. cDNA synthesis used the whole RNA isolate, giving expressed TCRB sequences. Sequencing used immunoSEQ multiplex PCR; TCRdb keeps in-frame clones, though not all of them. This sample has about 360,000 clones, with 10% to 15% found just once. The sequence derives from a man between 18 and 29 years old in good health. The V and J genes are TRBV7-2 and TRBJ1-5; perhaps TRBD1 as D (6 bases). The specimen sequenced was naive CD4+ T cells from blood. The CDR3 sequence is CASGRGGAVQPQHF. CDR3 sequence (DNA): TGTGCCAGCGGACGGGGGGGGGCGGTTCAGCCCCAGCATTTT.